Presented here are 7 T cell receptor beta chains from one specimen sequenced in a study of T cells after yellow fever vaccination. TCRdb reprocessed the 5' RACE reads with MiXCR, giving one entry per CDR3 protein. The data contain approximately 550,000 distinct CDR3 sequences, 15% to 20% of them singletons. The source material was PBMCs, sampled 15 days after the yellow fever booster vaccination. These receptors were obtained from a man aged 25-40 years who received the YFV17D yellow fever vaccine.

This clonotype was recorded many times. The chain combines TRBV5-1 with TRBJ1-1, with D hard to call. Per germline, CDR1 SGHRS and CDR2 YFSETQ. This CDR3 comprises 15 residues. V was pared by 3 bases and J by 6 bases, with 18 bases between. The CDR3 coding sequence is TGCGCCAGCAGCTCGGAAGGAGGCCGAAGCGCTGAAGCTTTCTTT. Protein: CASSSEGGRSAEAFF.

The chain couples TRBV21-1 to TRBJ1-2. TRBV21-1 is a listed pseudogene. The length of the CDR3 is 11 residues. This CDR3 is CASSNSMGYTF. In DNA form, the CDR3 reads TGTGCCAGCAGTAATTCTATGGGCTACACCTTC.

The chain recombines TRBV7-8 with TRBJ2-5, with TRBD1 matching 8 bases. Germline V gene lookup returns CDR1 SGHVS and CDR2 FQNEAQ. After removal of 4 bases from V and 2 bases from J, the junction contained 3 bases not matched to a gene. The CDR3 has 14 residues. The CDR3 DNA reads as TGTGCCAGCAGCTATAGGACAGGGCAAGAGACCCAGTACTTC. Residues: CASSYRTGQETQYF.

The chain links TRBV10-3 to TRBJ2-1, with 10 bases matching TRBD2. J lost 8 bases, V lost 6 bases, and 7 bases had no gene match. The CDR3 runs 14 residues. Germline-derived CDR1 and CDR2 are ENHRY and SYGVKD. The CDR3 nucleotides read TGTGCCATCAGGAGGACTAGCGGAGGGGATGAGCAGTTCTTC. This sequence encodes CAIRRTSGGDEQFF.

The gene calls are TRBV6-1 and TRBJ2-2, with D possibly called TRBD1 or TRBD2 (5 bases each). Germline V CDR1 and CDR2: MNHNS, SASEGT. This CDR3 spans 15 amino acids. Trimming shortened V by 7 bases and J by 3 bases, and 15 bases separated the two germline ends. The CDR3 nucleotides are TGTGCCAGCAACTCCGGGGCGTGGGACACCGGGGAGCTGTTTTTT. Amino acid sequence: CASNSGAWDTGELFF.

The chain has TRBV9 and TRBJ2-2; TRBD1 might be the D (6 bases). Between the trimmed V and J ends, which lost 6 bases and 2 bases, there was a span of 11 bases. The V gene's germline CDR1 is SGDLS and CDR2 YYNGEE. The CDR3 consists of 14 residues. The CDR3 coding sequence is TGTGCCAGCAACCGGGACATTAACACCGGGGAGCTGTTTTTT. Encoded protein: CASNRDINTGELFF.

This clonotype was counted only a few times. The chain combines TRBV5-1 with TRBJ2-1; D might be TRBD2 (6 bases). CDR1 is SGHRS, CDR2 YFSETQ, per germline. CDR3 length: 17 amino acids. Deletions cut 0 bases from V and 7 bases from J, with 20 bases between. The CDR3 loop reads CASSLGGLEGLQNEQFF. CDR3 DNA sequence: TGCGCCAGCAGCTTGGGGGGGTTGGAGGGACTCCAGAATGAGCAGTTCTTC. The whole variable domain, filled in from reference TRBV5-1 and TRBJ2-1, reads KAGVTQTPRYLIKTRGQQVTLSCSPISGHRSVSWYQQTPGQGLQFLFEYFSETQRNKGNFPGRFSGRQFSNSRSEMNVSTLELGDSALYLCASSLGGLEGLQNEQFFGPGTRLTVL.